This TCR beta chain was captured in a study of a mutant IDH1 vaccine in newly diagnosed glioma. The overall study: Of the patients given treatment, approximately 62% were male and 37.5% were female, and a mean age of around 38 years was recorded.

Assay: immunoSEQ multiplex PCR; the TCRdb copy retains only in-frame clones and omits some. The table includes 40,000 or so clones, roughly 92% detected once. This clone was recorded once. This sample includes further DNA sequences coding for the same CDR3. Deletions cut 1 base from V and 4 bases from J, with 8 bases between. Germline CDR1 is LNHDA and CDR2 is SQIVND (reference sequence). The CDR3 sequence is 13 residues long. Time point here: baseline, week 1 (first vaccination visit). The sample's treatment: pre-vaccination baseline after standard-of-care therapy. Donor diagnoses consisted of new WHO grade 3 or 4 IDH1-mutant, ATRX-lost astrocytomas.

This clonotype was obtained from a man aged 18 to 30 with glioma. The starting material was PBMCs, obtained from a glioma patient treated with radiotherapy, temozolomide or both. The rearrangement links TRBV19 to TRBJ2-7; no firm D call. The CDR3: CASSIGSAYEQYF. The CDR3 coding sequence is TGTGCCAGTAGTATAGGGAGTGCTTACGAGCAGTACTTC.